These 5 T cell receptor beta chains were all obtained from the same sample, sequenced in a study of cytomegalovirus exposure and HLA in healthy donors. 60 Vbeta and 13 Jbeta primers were used in PCR. Some clones are missing from TCRdb's copy, which holds only in-frame ones; the method was immunoSEQ multiplex PCR. This sample yields approximately 100,000 clones, of which roughly 70% are seen a single time; over 9.5% belongs to the top ten. Sequenced sample: PBMCs. These receptors were obtained from a man aged 45-65 years in good health and CMV-seronegative.

V and J are TRBV12-2 and TRBJ1-4; the D call of TRBD1 is as the table states it, not checked on the DNA. TRBV12-2 is given as a pseudogene. This CDR3 is 17 amino acids long. CDR3 amino acids: CASRSRPARHANEKLFF. The CDR3, as DNA: TGTGCAAGTCGCTCCCGCCCGGCGCGACACGCTAATGAAAAACTGTTTTTT.

The rearrangement uses TRBV6-1 and TRBJ1-1, with D unclear. Germline-derived CDR1 and CDR2 are MNHNS and SASEGT. This CDR3 spans 14 amino acids. V gave up 0 bases and J gave up 1 base, with 6 bases separating them. The DNA for the CDR3 is TGTGCCAGCAGTGAAGCGTACGGGAACACTGAAGCTTTCTTT. It yields the protein CASSEAYGNTEAFF.

This clone was found once. This chain joins TRBV4-2 and TRBJ2-1; TRBD1 matches 8 bases. CDR1 and CDR2 from the germline V gene are LGHNA and YNFKEQ. Unmatched junction bases numbered 0, after V lost 8 bases and J lost 6 bases. The CDR3 is 11 residues long. This CDR3 is CASGTGNEQFF. DNA for the CDR3: TGTGCCAGCGGGACAGGCAATGAGCAGTTCTTC.

This chain joins TRBV28 and TRBJ1-1; 9 bases agree with TRBD1. Germline V CDR1 and CDR2: MDHEN, SYDVKM. Germline trimming cut 5 bases from V and 4 bases from J; bases unmatched to any gene: 2. This CDR3 comprises 13 residues. The CDR3 is CASSRDRVTEAFF. For the CDR3, the DNA is TGTGCCAGCAGTCGGGACAGGGTCACTGAAGCTTTCTTT. Using reference TRBV28 and TRBJ1-1 for the parts outside the CDR3, the full variable domain is DVKVTQSSRYLVKRTGEKVFLECVQDMDHENMFWYRQDPGLGLRLIYFSYDVKMKEKGDIPEGYSVSREKKERFSLILESASTNQTSMYLCASSRDRVTEAFFGQGTRLTVV.

The chain links TRBV18 to TRBJ2-1, with 7 bases that match TRBD1. The V segment lost 1 base and the J segment 2 bases; nucleotides outside the gene matches: 2. Looked up from germline, CDR1 is KGHSH and CDR2 is LQKENI. The CDR3 covers 15 residues. CDR3 DNA sequence: TGTGCCAGCTCACCACTCGGGACAGCCTACAATGAGCAGTTCTTC. Residues: CASSPLGTAYNEQFF.